This TCR beta chain was retrieved from a study of control samples from healthy donors and cancer patients. Measured with immunoSEQ multiplex PCR; TCRdb has only the in-frame clones, and not every one. The table has 70,000 or so clones, about nine tenths seen once. This CDR3 has 16 amino acids. V was clipped by 2 bases and J by 8 bases; unmatched bases: 8. Germline V gene sequence: CDR1 SGDLS, CDR2 YYNGEE. The TCR was taken from a man in his sixties with lung cancer. The sequencing sample was made of PBMCs. The chain uses TRBV9 and TRBJ2-2; 11 positions match TRBD1. CDR3 sequence (DNA): TGTGCCAGCAGCGTTCGCGCTGGACAGGGGGCGGGGGAGCTGTTTTTT. Its protein is CASSVRAGQGAGELFF.